These T cell receptor beta chains were read from a single sample in a study of T cells in Graves' hyperthyroidism and ophthalmopathy. TCRdb passed the multiplex PCR reads through MiXCR, listing each CDR3 protein once. This sample carries roughly 570,000 distinct CDR3 sequences, 40% to 55% of them seen once, and the ten largest clones take around 19%. The sample consisted of peripheral blood or thyroid tissue (not recorded which). Receptors originate from an adult woman with Graves' disease, either hyperthyroidism or ophthalmopathy (not recorded which). Both conserved end residues are part of each CDR3. Fields, in order: clone size, J gene, D gene, V gene, CDR3 DNA, CDR3 protein. A D gene is named only where the DNA matches it firmly. Clone size is shown for a subset of rows, as once, few, many or a class of expanded clone.

many,TRBJ2-7,TRBD1,TRBV20-1,TGCAGTGCTAGGCTAGGACAGGTCTTCTACGAGCAGTACTTC,CSARLGQVFYEQYF
-,TRBJ2-7,TRBD1,TRBV7-2,TGTGCCAGCACTACCCCGGGACAGAACTACGAGCAGTACTTC,CASTTPGQNYEQYF
many,TRBJ1-2,-,TRBV4-2,TGTGCCAGCAGCCCTCGAACAGGAAACTATGGCTACACCTTC,CASSPRTGNYGYTF
-,TRBJ1-5,-,TRBV2,TGTGCCAGCAGAGAAAGTGGCAATCAGCCCCAGCATTTT,CASRESGNQPQHF
-,TRBJ2-7,TRBD1,TRBV7-3,TGTGCCAGTAGCCGAGGGGGACAGGGACTGTACGAGCAGTACTTC,CASSRGGQGLYEQYF
-,TRBJ1-1,-,TRBV9,TGTGCCAGCAGGCCCGCCAGAGTTCTTGAAGCTTTCTTT,CASRPARVLEAFF
-,TRBJ1-1,-,TRBV29-1,TGCAGCGTTGAATTTCGAGGGACTGAAGCTTTCTTT,CSVEFRGTEAFF
-,TRBJ1-1,-,TRBV19,TGTGCCAGTAGTCCCTCCATGGTGGGGAACACTGAAGCTTTCTTT,CASSPSMVGNTEAFF
many,TRBJ1-4,-,TRBV2,TGTGCCAGCAGTGTTCAGGCTTTGGGAGAAAAACTGTTTTTT,CASSVQALGEKLFF
-,TRBJ1-5,TRBD1,TRBV4-1,TGCGCCAGCAGCCCCGGGACAGACTATAGCAATCAGCCCCAGCATTTT,CASSPGTDYSNQPQHF
many,TRBJ2-2,TRBD1,TRBV5-1,TGCGCCAGCAGCTTGAGAGGGGGCACTAACACCGGGGAGCTGTTTTTT,CASSLRGGTNTGELFF
-,TRBJ2-5,-,TRBV10-3,-,CAISESAGQNSPLHFGNGTQYF
-,TRBJ1-4,-,TRBV7-3,TGTGCCAGCAGCTTAAGGTCCGGCTCTAATGAAAAACTGTTTTTT,CASSLRSGSNEKLFF
-,TRBJ2-2,TRBD2,TRBV7-6,TGTGCCAGCAGCTTAGCCGGGGGGGCCGCTGGGGAGCTGTTTTTT,CASSLAGGAAGELFF
many,TRBJ1-2,TRBD1,TRBV5-1,TGCGCCAGCAGCGATCCCACAGGGGTCGGCTATGGCTACACCTTC,CASSDPTGVGYGYTF
many,TRBJ2-7,-,TRBV4-1,TGCGCCAGCAGCCTTTCTAGTACGACCAGGACCTCTATTGAGCAGTACTTC,CASSLSSTTRTSIEQYF
many,TRBJ1-5,-,TRBV19,TGTGCCAGTAGTACCGGTAATCGCAATCAGCCCCAGCATTTT,CASSTGNRNQPQHF
many,TRBJ2-7,-,TRBV5-1,TGCGCCAGCAGGGAAGAATACGAGCAGTACTTC,CASREEYEQYF
many,TRBJ2-7,-,TRBV2,TGTGCCAGCAAGGAGCGAAACTACGAGCAGTACTTC,CASKERNYEQYF
few,TRBJ1-1,-,TRBV20-1,TGCAGTGCTGCCCCAGAAACTGAAGCTTTCTTT,CSAAPETEAFF
-,TRBJ2-2,-,TRBV24-1,TGTGCCACCAGCAAGAACACCGGGGAGCTGTTTTTT,CATSKNTGELFF
-,TRBJ1-5,-,TRBV3-1,TGTGCCAGCAGCCAAGAAGTAGGGGGAAGGCCCCAGCATTTT,CASSQEVGGRPQHF
-,TRBJ2-2,-,TRBV20-1,TGCAGTGCTCCCCATAGCGGGGAGCTGTTTTTT,CSAPHSGELFF
-,TRBJ2-7,-,TRBV20-1,TGCAGTGCTAGAGCGGCGGGACCCTACGAGCAGTACTTC,CSARAAGPYEQYF
-,TRBJ1-5,TRBD1,TRBV6-1,TGTGCCAGCACCCAGGGGGCGGGAGGCAATCAGCCCCAGCATTTT,CASTQGAGGNQPQHF
many,TRBJ2-5,TRBD1,TRBV11-2,TGTGCCAGCAGGCCCCGGGACAGCCCACAAGAGACCCAGTACTTC,CASRPRDSPQETQYF
-,TRBJ1-2,-,TRBV15,TGTGCCACCAGCAGTTTTGACAGCTATGGCTACACCTTC,CATSSFDSYGYTF
many,TRBJ2-6,-,TRBV6-1,TGTGCCAGCAGTGAAGCAAGGGGAACTGGGGCCAACGTCCTGACTTTC,CASSEARGTGANVLTF
many,TRBJ1-4,-,TRBV4-1,TGCGCCAGCAGCCAAGGATTATTTTCTAATGAAAAACTGTTTTTT,CASSQGLFSNEKLFF
many,TRBJ1-4,-,TRBV7-9,TGTGCCAGCAGCTTCTTGTCCCGCCCTATACTGACTAATGAAAAACTGTTTTTT,CASSFLSRPILTNEKLFF
-,TRBJ1-5,TRBD1,TRBV7-2,TGTGCCAGCAGCTTAGGTCCGGGACAGTGGAGCGACAATCAGCCCCAGCATTTT,CASSLGPGQWSDNQPQHF
many,TRBJ1-1,TRBD1,TRBV7-9,TGTGCCAGCAGCCCGACCCCGGACAGGTTGTCTGAAGCTTTCTTT,CASSPTPDRLSEAFF
few,TRBJ1-4,TRBD1,TRBV15,TGTGCCACCAGCAGAGGACAGGGTGGTGAAAAACTGTTTTTT,CATSRGQGGEKLFF
-,TRBJ1-2,-,TRBV6-4,TGTGCCAGCAGTGACGGCAGGGGACCTTATGGCTACACCTTC,CASSDGRGPYGYTF
-,TRBJ2-5,TRBD2,TRBV5-4,TGTGCCAGCAGCAGGGACAGCGGGAGGGGTGGAGAGACCCAGTACTTC,CASSRDSGRGGETQYF
once,TRBJ2-1,-,TRBV25-1,TGTGCCAGCTCCTACAATGAGCAGTTCTTC,CASSYNEQFF
once,TRBJ2-5,-,TRBV29-1,TGCAGCGTTGGGGGGGGGGGCTTGGAGACCCAGTACTTC,CSVGGGGLETQYF
many,TRBJ2-7,TRBD2,TRBV10-3,TGTGCCATCAGTGTTGGTAGCGGGAGGGCCCTGTACGAGCAGTACTTC,CAISVGSGRALYEQYF
-,TRBJ1-5,TRBD1,TRBV12-3/TRBV12-4,TGTGCCAGCAGTTGGCCGGGACAGGGAGGTAGTCAGCCCCAGCATTTT,CASSWPGQGGSQPQHF
many,TRBJ2-3,TRBD1,TRBV6-4,TGTGCCAGCAGTGAGGGACAGGGGACCACAGATACGCAGTATTTT,CASSEGQGTTDTQYF
-,TRBJ1-2,-,TRBV10-3,TGTGCCATCAGTGCAATAGGGACGGAGCAGGCCTATGGCTACACCTTC,CAISAIGTEQAYGYTF
-,TRBJ1-2,TRBD1,TRBV29-1,TGCAGCGGCGGACAGGGCGACTATGGCTACACCTTC,CSGGQGDYGYTF
-,TRBJ2-7,TRBD2,TRBV7-9,TGTGCCAGCAGCTTAGAGTCGGGAGGGCCTTACTACGAGCAGTACTTC,CASSLESGGPYYEQYF
-,TRBJ1-3,-,TRBV9,TGTGCCAGCAGCGTAGCACACCAGGGTAACTATGGCTACACCATATATTTT,CASSVAHQGNYGYTIYF
many,TRBJ2-5,TRBD2,TRBV11-2,TGTGCCAGCAGCCCTAGCATACTAGCGGGACCTCGGGAGACCCAGTACTTC,CASSPSILAGPRETQYF
-,TRBJ2-7,TRBD2,TRBV25-1,TGTGCCAGCAGTGAGCTCCGGGACCCCTGGGGGGGCGAGCAGTACTTC,CASSELRDPWGGEQYF
-,TRBJ2-7,-,TRBV10-3,TGTGCCACCGTTGACCGTAGCACCTACGAGCAGTACTTC,CATVDRSTYEQYF
once,TRBJ1-1,-,TRBV19,TGTGCCAGTAGTCGGGCGAACGTCCAGAACACTGAAGCTTTCTTT,CASSRANVQNTEAFF
many,TRBJ2-5,-,TRBV7-9,TGTGCCAGCAGCTTAACCCTGGGGGTCCAAGAGACCCAGTACTTC,CASSLTLGVQETQYF